A selection of T cell receptor beta chains follows, all from one sample in a study of graft-versus-host responses after intestinal transplantation. Some clones are missing from TCRdb's copy, which holds only in-frame ones; the method was immunoSEQ multiplex PCR. The sample has about 39,000 clones; just under 90% are singletons. This specimen consisted of PBMCs, obtained just under 270 days after transplant. The receptor set was obtained from a human patient who received an intestinal transplant, so some T cells may come from the graft donor. CDR3s include the opening cysteine and the closing phenylalanine or tryptophan. The D gene is left open where the match is weak. Rows give clone size only sometimes, using once, few, many, or a class for an expanded clone.

D: NA; length: 15; V: TRBV30; size: NA; J: TRBJ1-3; DNA: TGTGCCTGGAGTGTACTAGGGAACTCTGGAAACACCATATATTTT; CDR3: CAWSVLGNSGNTIYF
D: TRBD1; length: 16; V: TRBV15; size: NA; J: TRBJ2-7; DNA: TGTGCCACCAGCAGAGATTTCCCGGGACAGGGCTACGAGCAGTACTTC; CDR3: CATSRDFPGQGYEQYF
D: TRBD2; length: 18; V: TRBV5-8; size: NA; J: TRBJ2-1; DNA: TGTGCCAGCAGCTTGCAACGGGGGGGTTACGATAAATACAATGAGCAGTTCTTC; CDR3: CASSLQRGGYDKYNEQFF
D: NA; length: 14; V: TRBV5-6; size: NA; J: TRBJ1-3; DNA: TGTGCCAGCAGCTTGGAAGGGTTCGGAAACACCATATATTTT; CDR3: CASSLEGFGNTIYF
D: NA; length: 12; V: TRBV28; size: few; J: TRBJ2-3; DNA: TGTGCCAGCAGTTTTACCGCAGATACGCAGTATTTT; CDR3: CASSFTADTQYF
D: NA; length: 13; V: TRBV15; size: NA; J: TRBJ2-5; DNA: TGTGCCACCAGCAGAGGAATCCAAGAGACCCAGTACTTC; CDR3: CATSRGIQETQYF
D: NA; length: 15; V: TRBV11-2; size: NA; J: TRBJ2-7; DNA: TGTGCCAGCAGCTTAGACAACCGGTCCCGCTACGAGCAGTACTTC; CDR3: CASSLDNRSRYEQYF
D: TRBD1; length: 15; V: TRBV5-1; size: NA; J: TRBJ1-2; DNA: TGCGCCAGCAGCTTACGGACAGGCCCTAACTATGGCTACACCTTC; CDR3: CASSLRTGPNYGYTF
D: NA; length: 11; V: TRBV2; size: NA; J: TRBJ2-3; DNA: TGTGCCAGGCAGTTGCCAGATACGCAGTATTTT; CDR3: CARQLPDTQYF
D: NA; length: 17; V: TRBV13; size: NA; J: TRBJ2-2; DNA: TGTGCCAGCAGCTTAGATGGAGAAGGCCAAAGCACCGGGGAGCTGTTTTTT; CDR3: CASSLDGEGQSTGELFF
D: NA; length: 15; V: TRBV30; size: NA; J: TRBJ1-4; DNA: TGTGCCTGGAATGTAATGGGACACAGTAATGAAAAACTGTTTTTT; CDR3: CAWNVMGHSNEKLFF
D: TRBD2; length: 16; V: TRBV11-2; size: NA; J: TRBJ2-3; DNA: TGTGCCAGCAGCTTAGTTAGCGGGGGGGCCCTAGATACGCAGTATTTT; CDR3: CASSLVSGGALDTQYF
D: NA; length: 13; V: TRBV27; size: NA; J: TRBJ2-1; DNA: TGTGCCAGCAGTACCGGGCCGGGGGTTGAGCAGTTCTTC; CDR3: CASSTGPGVEQFF
D: TRBD1; length: 13; V: TRBV6-1; size: NA; J: TRBJ1-5; DNA: TGTGCCAGCTGGACAGGGGGCTATCAGCCCCAGCATTTT; CDR3: CASWTGGYQPQHF
D: NA; length: 13; V: TRBV19; size: once; J: TRBJ2-5; DNA: TGTGCCAGTAGTACGGGGGTGTGGGAGACCCAGTACTTC; CDR3: CASSTGVWETQYF
D: NA; length: 13; V: TRBV6-1; size: NA; J: TRBJ2-7; DNA: TGTGCCAGCAGCCAAGACACCGCCTACGAGCAGTACTTC; CDR3: CASSQDTAYEQYF
D: NA; length: 16; V: TRBV19; size: few; J: TRBJ2-3; DNA: TGTGCCAGTAGTCCCCCCTGGGGGGGCCAGGGAGATACGCAGTATTTT; CDR3: CASSPPWGGQGDTQYF
D: TRBD2; length: 18; V: TRBV27; size: NA; J: TRBJ2-7; DNA: TGTGCCAGCAGTTTGGGGACTAGCGGGGGTTCTGGCTACTACGAGCAGTACTTC; CDR3: CASSLGTSGGSGYYEQYF
D: TRBD2; length: 14; V: TRBV19; size: NA; J: TRBJ2-7; DNA: TGTGCCAGTGGACTAGCGGGGGCTTCTTACGAGCAGTACTTC; CDR3: CASGLAGASYEQYF
D: NA; length: 14; V: TRBV2; size: NA; J: TRBJ2-7; DNA: TGTGCCAGCAGTGATAGGGGGTTCACCTACGAGCAGTACTTC; CDR3: CASSDRGFTYEQYF
D: NA; length: 15; V: TRBV6-5; size: NA; J: TRBJ1-1; DNA: TGTGCCAGCAGTTCGCGGGGGGTTCTGAACACTGAAGCTTTCTTT; CDR3: CASSSRGVLNTEAFF
D: NA; length: 13; V: TRBV10-3; size: NA; J: TRBJ1-2; DNA: TGTGCCATCAGTGACCCCGGCCTATATGGCTACACCTTC; CDR3: CAISDPGLYGYTF
D: NA; length: 14; V: TRBV11-2; size: few; J: TRBJ2-7; DNA: TGTGCCAGCAGCGTAACGGACGGTAACTACGAGCAGTACTTC; CDR3: CASSVTDGNYEQYF
D: NA; length: 15; V: TRBV7-9; size: NA; J: TRBJ2-6; DNA: TGTGCCAGCAGCTCCCGGGGCGCTGGGGCCAACGTCCTGACTTTC; CDR3: CASSSRGAGANVLTF
D: NA; length: 13; V: TRBV10-1; size: NA; J: TRBJ2-3; DNA: TGCGCCAGCAGTGATGGGGTCCTGGATACGCAGTATTTT; CDR3: CASSDGVLDTQYF
D: NA; length: 16; V: TRBV28; size: NA; J: TRBJ1-2; DNA: TGTGCCAGCAGTTTGGGAGACGTACGGATCAACTATGGCTACACCTTC; CDR3: CASSLGDVRINYGYTF
D: TRBD1; length: 15; V: TRBV6-5; size: NA; J: TRBJ1-1; DNA: TGTGCCAGCAGTTACAAGGCAGGGGGCGGGGGTGAAGCTTTCTTT; CDR3: CASSYKAGGGGEAFF
D: NA; length: 12; V: TRBV19; size: NA; J: TRBJ2-2; DNA: TGTGCCAGTCCGACGAACACCGGGGAGCTGTTTTTT; CDR3: CASPTNTGELFF
D: TRBD2; length: 18; V: TRBV5-4; size: once; J: TRBJ2-2; DNA: TGTGCCAGCAGCCCCCGACCGGTTAGCGGGGGCCTCACCGGGGAGCTGTTTTTT; CDR3: CASSPRPVSGGLTGELFF
D: NA; length: 12; V: TRBV7-8; size: once; J: TRBJ2-1; DNA: TGTGCCAGCAGCCTCGACTTGGATGAGCAGTTCTTC; CDR3: CASSLDLDEQFF
D: TRBD2; length: 18; V: TRBV19; size: NA; J: TRBJ2-3; DNA: TGTGCCAGTAGTATAATGGGTGCGGGGGGCAAAGGGACAGATACGCAGTATTTT; CDR3: CASSIMGAGGKGTDTQYF
D: NA; length: 14; V: TRBV27; size: once; J: TRBJ1-2; DNA: TGTGCCAGCAGTCCTGGGGGAATTAACTATGGCTACACCTTC; CDR3: CASSPGGINYGYTF
D: NA; length: 17; V: TRBV4-1; size: once; J: TRBJ1-6; DNA: TGCGCCAGCAGCCAAGAGGGGATGAGCTCCTATAATTCACCCCTCCACTTT; CDR3: CASSQEGMSSYNSPLHF
D: NA; length: 13; V: TRBV6-1; size: NA; J: TRBJ2-7; DNA: TGTGCCAGCAGTGAAGGGAATCCCTACGAGCAGTACTTC; CDR3: CASSEGNPYEQYF
D: NA; length: 13; V: TRBV6-1; size: NA; J: TRBJ2-2; DNA: TGTGCCAGCAGTGAACGGAGATTCGGGGAGCTGTTTTTT; CDR3: CASSERRFGELFF
D: NA; length: 15; V: TRBV7-8; size: NA; J: TRBJ2-1; DNA: TGTGCCAGCAGCTTAGTAGTGGGGGCCTACAATGAGCAGTTCTTC; CDR3: CASSLVVGAYNEQFF
D: TRBD1; length: 18; V: TRBV25-1; size: NA; J: TRBJ2-3; DNA: TGTGCCAGCAGTGGAGATCCCACAGGGGGCTCTGGCACAGATACGCAGTATTTT; CDR3: CASSGDPTGGSGTDTQYF
D: NA; length: 13; V: TRBV28; size: NA; J: TRBJ1-2; DNA: TGTGCCAGCAGTATTCGACTTGGGGCTGGCTACACCTTC; CDR3: CASSIRLGAGYTF
D: NA; length: 14; V: TRBV29-1; size: once; J: TRBJ2-2; DNA: TGCAGCGTTGAAGTCCAGGAAAACACCGGGGAGCTGTTTTTT; CDR3: CSVEVQENTGELFF
D: TRBD1; length: 15; V: TRBV14; size: NA; J: TRBJ1-4; DNA: TGTGCCAGCAGCCAAGTAGACAGGGAGGGGGAAAAACTGTTTTTT; CDR3: CASSQVDREGEKLFF
D: TRBD1; length: 15; V: TRBV7-2; size: NA; J: TRBJ1-5; DNA: TGTGCCAGCAGCTTAGGACAGGGATCGGATCAGCCCCAGCATTTT; CDR3: CASSLGQGSDQPQHF
D: NA; length: 15; V: TRBV19; size: NA; J: TRBJ1-1; DNA: TGTGCCAGTAACAGACAGGACCGGGCTTCCGGTGAAGCTTTCTTT; CDR3: CASNRQDRASGEAFF
D: NA; length: 15; V: TRBV5-1; size: NA; J: TRBJ2-7; DNA: TGCGCCAGCAGCTGTCTAGCGCCGCCATCGGGCGAGCAGTACTTC; CDR3: CASSCLAPPSGEQYF
D: NA; length: 15; V: TRBV4-1; size: NA; J: TRBJ2-7; DNA: TGCGCCAGCAGCCCCCGGGCAGGCTACTCCTACGAGCAGTACTTC; CDR3: CASSPRAGYSYEQYF
D: TRBD2; length: 15; V: TRBV7-9; size: NA; J: TRBJ2-1; DNA: TGTGCCAGCAGCCCACTCGGGGGGGCCTACAATGAGCAGTTCTTC; CDR3: CASSPLGGAYNEQFF